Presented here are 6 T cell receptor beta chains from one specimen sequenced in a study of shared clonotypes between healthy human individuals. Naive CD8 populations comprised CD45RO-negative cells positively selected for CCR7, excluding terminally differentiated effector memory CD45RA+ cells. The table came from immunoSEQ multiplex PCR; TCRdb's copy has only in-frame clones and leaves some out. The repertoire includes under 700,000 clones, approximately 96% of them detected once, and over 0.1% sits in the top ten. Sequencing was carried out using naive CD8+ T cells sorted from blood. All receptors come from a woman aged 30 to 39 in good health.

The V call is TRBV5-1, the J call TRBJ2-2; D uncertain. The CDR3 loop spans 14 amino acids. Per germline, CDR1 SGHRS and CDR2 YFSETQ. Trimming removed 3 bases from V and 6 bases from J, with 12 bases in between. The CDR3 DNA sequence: TGCGCCAGCAGCTCCCTGAGTATTGCCGGGGAGCTGTTTTTT. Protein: CASSSLSIAGELFF.

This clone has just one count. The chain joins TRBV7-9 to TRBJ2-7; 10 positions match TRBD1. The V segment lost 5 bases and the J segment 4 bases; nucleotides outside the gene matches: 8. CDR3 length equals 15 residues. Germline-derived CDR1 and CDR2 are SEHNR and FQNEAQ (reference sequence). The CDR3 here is CASSHGTGAFYEQYF. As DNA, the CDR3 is TGTGCCAGCAGCCACGGGACAGGGGCATTTTACGAGCAGTACTTC.

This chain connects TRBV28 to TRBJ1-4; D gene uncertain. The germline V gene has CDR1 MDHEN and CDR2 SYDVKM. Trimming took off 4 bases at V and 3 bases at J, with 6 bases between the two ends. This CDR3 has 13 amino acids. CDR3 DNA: TGTGCCAGCAGTTACTCATCTAATGAAAAACTGTTTTTT. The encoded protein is CASSYSSNEKLFF.

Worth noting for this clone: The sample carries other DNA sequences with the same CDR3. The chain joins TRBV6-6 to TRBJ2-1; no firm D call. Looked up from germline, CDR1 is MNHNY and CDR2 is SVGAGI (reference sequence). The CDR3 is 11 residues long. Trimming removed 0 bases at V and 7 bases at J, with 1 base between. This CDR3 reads CASSYSNEQFF. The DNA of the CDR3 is TGTGCCAGCAGTTACTCGAATGAGCAGTTCTTC.

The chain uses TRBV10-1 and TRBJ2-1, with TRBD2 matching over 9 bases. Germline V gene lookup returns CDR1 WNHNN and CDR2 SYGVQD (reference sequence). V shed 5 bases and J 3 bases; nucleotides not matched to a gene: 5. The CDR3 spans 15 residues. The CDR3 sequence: CASSPGTSSYNEQFF. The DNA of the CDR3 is TGCGCCAGCAGTCCCGGGACTAGCAGCTACAATGAGCAGTTCTTC.

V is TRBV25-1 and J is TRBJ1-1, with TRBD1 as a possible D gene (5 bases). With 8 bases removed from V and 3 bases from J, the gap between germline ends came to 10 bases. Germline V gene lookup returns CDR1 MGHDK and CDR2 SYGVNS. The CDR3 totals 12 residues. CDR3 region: CASQNRYTEAFF. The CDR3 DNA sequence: TGTGCCAGCCAAAACAGGTACACTGAAGCTTTCTTT.